The source of this T cell receptor (beta chain) is a study of response to subunit inactivated influenza vaccine. Study-level points and caveats: Every seasonal influenza vaccination brings in few new T cells, the authors suggested.

Turning to this clonotype: Antigen: not known.

Via MiXCR, TCRdb re-called the RT-PCR reads, giving one row per CDR3 protein. This table has 650,000 or so distinct CDR3 sequences, 14% appearing once. This clonotype originated in a man aged 45 to 65 who received an inactivated influenza vaccine. The specimen comprised PBMCs from blood, sampled less than 15 days before vaccination.

The CDR3 sequence: CATSSGETQYF. The DNA for the CDR3 is TGTGCCACCAGTTCTGGGGAGACCCAGTACTTC. The V and J genes are TRBV24-1 and TRBJ2-5; no reliable D call. From germline, CDR1 is KGHDR and CDR2 SFDVKD. The V end lost 6 bases, the J end lost 5 bases, and 6 bases lay between the germline ends. This CDR3 comprises 11 residues.